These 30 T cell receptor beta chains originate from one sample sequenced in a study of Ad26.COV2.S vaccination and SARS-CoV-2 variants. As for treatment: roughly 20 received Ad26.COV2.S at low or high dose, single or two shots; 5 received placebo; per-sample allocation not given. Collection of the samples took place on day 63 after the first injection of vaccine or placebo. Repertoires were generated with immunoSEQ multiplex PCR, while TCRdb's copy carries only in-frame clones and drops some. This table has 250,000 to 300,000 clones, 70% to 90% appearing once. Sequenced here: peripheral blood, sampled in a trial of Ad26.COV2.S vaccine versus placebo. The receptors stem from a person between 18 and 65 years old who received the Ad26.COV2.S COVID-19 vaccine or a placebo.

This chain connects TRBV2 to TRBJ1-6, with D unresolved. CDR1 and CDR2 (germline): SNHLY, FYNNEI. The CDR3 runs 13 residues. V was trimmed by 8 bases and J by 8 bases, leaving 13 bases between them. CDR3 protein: CASPAQLDSPLHF. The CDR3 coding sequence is TGTGCCAGCCCGGCACAGTTGGATTCACCCCTCCACTTT.

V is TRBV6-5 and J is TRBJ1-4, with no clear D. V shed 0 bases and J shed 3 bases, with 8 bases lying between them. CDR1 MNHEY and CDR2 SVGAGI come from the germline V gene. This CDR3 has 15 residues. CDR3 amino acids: CASSYSGYSNEKLFF. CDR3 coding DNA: TGTGCCAGCAGTTACTCTGGGTATTCTAATGAAAAACTGTTTTTT.

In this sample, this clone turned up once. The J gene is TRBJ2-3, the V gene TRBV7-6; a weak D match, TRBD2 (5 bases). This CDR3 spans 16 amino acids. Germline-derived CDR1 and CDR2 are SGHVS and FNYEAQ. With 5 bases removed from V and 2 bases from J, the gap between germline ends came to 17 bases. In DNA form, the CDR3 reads TGTGCCAGCAGCGCAGGACTGGGCGGTTACACAGATACGCAGTATTTT. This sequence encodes CASSAGLGGYTDTQYF. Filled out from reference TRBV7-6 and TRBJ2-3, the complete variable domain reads GAGVSQSPRYKVTKRGQDVALRCDPISGHVSLYWYRQALGQGPEFLTYFNYEAQQDKSGLPNDRFSAERPEGSISTLTIQRTEQRDSAMYRCASSAGLGGYTDTQYFGPGTRLTVL.

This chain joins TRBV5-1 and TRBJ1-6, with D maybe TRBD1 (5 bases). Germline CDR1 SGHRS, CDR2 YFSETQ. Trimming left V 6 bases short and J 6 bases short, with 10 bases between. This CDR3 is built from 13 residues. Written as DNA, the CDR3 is TGCGCCAGCAAGGAGGGGACTAATTCACCCCTCCACTTT. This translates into CASKEGTNSPLHF.

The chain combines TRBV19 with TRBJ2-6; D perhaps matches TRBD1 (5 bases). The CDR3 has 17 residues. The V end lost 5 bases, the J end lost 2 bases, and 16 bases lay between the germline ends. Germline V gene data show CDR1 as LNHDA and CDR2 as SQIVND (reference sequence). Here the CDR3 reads CASSLLRVGAGANVLTF. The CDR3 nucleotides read TGTGCCAGTAGTTTACTCAGGGTCGGAGCTGGGGCCAACGTCCTGACTTTC.

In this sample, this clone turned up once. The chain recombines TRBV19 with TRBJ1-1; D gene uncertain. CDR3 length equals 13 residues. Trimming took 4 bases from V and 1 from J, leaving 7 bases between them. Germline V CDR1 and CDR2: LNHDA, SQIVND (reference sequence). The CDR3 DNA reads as TGTGCCAGTAGTAATAGACAGAACACTGAAGCTTTCTTT. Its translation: CASSNRQNTEAFF.

The CDR3 DNA sequence: TGTGCCAGCAGCCCGTGGACTAGCGGGAGAGGAAGGGAGACCCAGTACTTC. This sequence encodes CASSPWTSGRGRETQYF. V gene TRBV7-6 combines with J gene TRBJ2-5, with 13 bases lining up with TRBD2. Looked up from germline, CDR1 is SGHVS and CDR2 is FNYEAQ. V lost 5 bases to trimming and J lost 5 bases; unmatched junction nucleotides: 11. This CDR3 has 17 residues. Complete variable domain (other parts from reference TRBV7-6 and TRBJ2-5): GAGVSQSPRYKVTKRGQDVALRCDPISGHVSLYWYRQALGQGPEFLTYFNYEAQQDKSGLPNDRFSAERPEGSISTLTIQRTEQRDSAMYRCASSPWTSGRGRETQYFGPGTRLLVL.

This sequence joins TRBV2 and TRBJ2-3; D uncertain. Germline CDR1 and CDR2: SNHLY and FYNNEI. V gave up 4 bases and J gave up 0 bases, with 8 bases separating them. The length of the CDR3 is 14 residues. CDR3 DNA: TGTGCCAGCAGTGCGGAGAGCAGCACAGATACGCAGTATTTT. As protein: CASSAESSTDTQYF. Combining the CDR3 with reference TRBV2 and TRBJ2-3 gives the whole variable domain EPEVTQTPSHQVTQMGQEVILRCVPISNHLYFYWYRQILGQKVEFLVSFYNNEISEKSEIFDDQFSVERPDGSNFTLKIRSTKLEDSAMYFCASSAESSTDTQYFGPGTRLTVL.

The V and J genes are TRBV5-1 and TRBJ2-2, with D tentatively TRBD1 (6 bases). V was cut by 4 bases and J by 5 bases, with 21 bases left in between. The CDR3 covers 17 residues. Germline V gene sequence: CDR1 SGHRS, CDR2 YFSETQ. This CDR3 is CASSGRATGQSTGELFF. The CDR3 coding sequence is TGCGCCAGCAGCGGAAGGGCGACAGGACAAAGTACCGGGGAGCTGTTTTTT.

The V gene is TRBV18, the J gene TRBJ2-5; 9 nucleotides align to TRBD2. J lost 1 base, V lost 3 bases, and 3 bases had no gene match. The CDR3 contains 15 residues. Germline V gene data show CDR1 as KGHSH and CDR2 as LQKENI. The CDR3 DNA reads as TGTGCCAGCTCACCGAGTAGCGGGGGCCAAGAGACCCAGTACTTC. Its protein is CASSPSSGGQETQYF.

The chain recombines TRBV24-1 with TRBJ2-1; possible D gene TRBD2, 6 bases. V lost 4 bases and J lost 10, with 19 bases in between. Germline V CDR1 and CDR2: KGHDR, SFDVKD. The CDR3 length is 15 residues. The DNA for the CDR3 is TGTGCCACCAGTGACTCGGACGCAGGAGGGAGAGAGCAGTTCTTC. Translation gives CATSDSDAGGREQFF.

The chain's CDR3 is CATSRGPTGGSEKLFF. CDR3 sequence (DNA): TGTGCCACCAGCAGAGGGCCGACAGGGGGCTCTGAAAAACTGTTTTTT. The V and J genes are TRBV15 and TRBJ1-4; 10 bases map to TRBD1. CDR1 is LNHNV, CDR2 YYDKDF, per germline (reference sequence). The trim removed 1 base at V and 7 bases at J, leaving 6 bases unmatched. This CDR3 region has 16 residues.

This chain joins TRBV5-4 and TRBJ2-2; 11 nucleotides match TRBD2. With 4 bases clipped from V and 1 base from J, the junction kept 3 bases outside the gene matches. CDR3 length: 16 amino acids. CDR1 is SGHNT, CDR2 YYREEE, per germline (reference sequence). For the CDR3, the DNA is TGTGCCAGCAGCAAGGGACTAGCGGTGAACACCGGGGAGCTGTTTTTT. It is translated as CASSKGLAVNTGELFF.

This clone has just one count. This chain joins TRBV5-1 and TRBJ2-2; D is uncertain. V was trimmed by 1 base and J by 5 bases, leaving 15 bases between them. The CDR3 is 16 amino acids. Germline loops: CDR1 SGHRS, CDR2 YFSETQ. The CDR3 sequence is CASSLLQSSPTGELFF. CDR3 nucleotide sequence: TGCGCCAGCAGCTTGTTACAGTCTAGTCCAACCGGGGAGCTGTTTTTT.

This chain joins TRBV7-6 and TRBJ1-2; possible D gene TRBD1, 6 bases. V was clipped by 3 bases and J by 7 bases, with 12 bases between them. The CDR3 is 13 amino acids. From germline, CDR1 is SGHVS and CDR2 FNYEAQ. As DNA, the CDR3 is TGTGCCAGCAGCTTTTCAGGGGCGGGTGGCTACACCTTC. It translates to CASSFSGAGGYTF. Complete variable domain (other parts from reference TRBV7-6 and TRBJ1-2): GAGVSQSPRYKVTKRGQDVALRCDPISGHVSLYWYRQALGQGPEFLTYFNYEAQQDKSGLPNDRFSAERPEGSISTLTIQRTEQRDSAMYRCASSFSGAGGYTFGSGTRLTVV.

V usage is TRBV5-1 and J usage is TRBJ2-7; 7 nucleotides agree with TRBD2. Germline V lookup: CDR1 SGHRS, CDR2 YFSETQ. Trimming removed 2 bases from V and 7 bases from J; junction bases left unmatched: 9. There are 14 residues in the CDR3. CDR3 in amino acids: CASSFPGAGGEQYF. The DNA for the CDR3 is TGCGCCAGCAGCTTTCCCGGGGCCGGGGGGGAGCAGTACTTC.

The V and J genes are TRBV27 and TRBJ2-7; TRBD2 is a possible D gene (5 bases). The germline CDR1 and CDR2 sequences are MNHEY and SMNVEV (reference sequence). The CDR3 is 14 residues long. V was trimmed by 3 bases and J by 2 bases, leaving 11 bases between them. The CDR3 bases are TGTGCCAGCAGTTTTGGAGGCCGGGCCTACGAGCAGTACTTC. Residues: CASSFGGRAYEQYF.

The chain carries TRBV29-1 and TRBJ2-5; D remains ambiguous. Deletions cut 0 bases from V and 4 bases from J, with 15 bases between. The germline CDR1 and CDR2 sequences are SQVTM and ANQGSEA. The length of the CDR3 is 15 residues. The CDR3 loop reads CSVEDSPGWGETQYF. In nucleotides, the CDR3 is TGCAGCGTTGAAGATTCGCCGGGTTGGGGAGAGACCCAGTACTTC.

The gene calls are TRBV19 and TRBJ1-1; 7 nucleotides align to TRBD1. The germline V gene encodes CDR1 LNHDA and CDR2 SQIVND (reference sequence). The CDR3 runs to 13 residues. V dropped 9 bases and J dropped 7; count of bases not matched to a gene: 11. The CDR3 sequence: CASNPQGGGEAFF. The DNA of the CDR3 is TGTGCCAGCAATCCCCAGGGGGGAGGTGAAGCTTTCTTT.

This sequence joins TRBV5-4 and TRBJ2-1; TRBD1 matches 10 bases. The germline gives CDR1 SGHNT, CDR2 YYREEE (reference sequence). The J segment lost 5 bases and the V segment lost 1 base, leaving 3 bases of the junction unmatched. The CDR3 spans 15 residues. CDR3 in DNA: TGTGCCAGCAGCTTGTGGGACAGGGGCGACAATGAGCAGTTCTTC. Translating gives CASSLWDRGDNEQFF.

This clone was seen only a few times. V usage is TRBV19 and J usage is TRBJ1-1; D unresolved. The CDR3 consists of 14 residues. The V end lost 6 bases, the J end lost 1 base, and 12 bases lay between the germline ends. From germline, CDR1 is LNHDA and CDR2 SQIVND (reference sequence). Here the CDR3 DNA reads TGTGCCAGTAGCCTACAGATAGCGAACACTGAAGCTTTCTTT. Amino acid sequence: CASSLQIANTEAFF.

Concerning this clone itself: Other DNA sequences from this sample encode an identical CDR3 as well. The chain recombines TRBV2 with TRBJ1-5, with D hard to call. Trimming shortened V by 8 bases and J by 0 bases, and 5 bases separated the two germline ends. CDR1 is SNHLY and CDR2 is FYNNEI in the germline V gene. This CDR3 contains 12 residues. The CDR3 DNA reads TGTGCCAGCTCAGATAGCAATCAGCCCCAGCATTTT. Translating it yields CASSDSNQPQHF.

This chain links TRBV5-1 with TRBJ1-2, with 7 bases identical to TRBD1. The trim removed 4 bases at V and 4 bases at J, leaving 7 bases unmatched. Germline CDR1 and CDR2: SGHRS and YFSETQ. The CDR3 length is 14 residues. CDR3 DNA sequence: TGCGCCAGCAGCCACGGGGGACAGATCTATGGCTACACCTTC. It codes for CASSHGGQIYGYTF.

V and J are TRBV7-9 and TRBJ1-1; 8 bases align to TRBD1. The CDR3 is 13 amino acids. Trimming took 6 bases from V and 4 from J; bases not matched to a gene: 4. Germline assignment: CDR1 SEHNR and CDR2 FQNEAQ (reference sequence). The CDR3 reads CASRLQGGTEAFF. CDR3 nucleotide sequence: TGTGCCAGCAGACTACAGGGGGGCACTGAAGCTTTCTTT.

The chain's CDR3 is CASRRDRENQPQHF. The CDR3 DNA is TGTGCCAGCAGGCGAGACAGGGAAAACCAGCCCCAGCATTTT. The chain combines TRBV2 with TRBJ1-5, with TRBD1 matching over 7 bases. Unmatched junction bases numbered 9, after V lost 6 bases and J lost 7 bases. The CDR3 loop spans 14 amino acids. In germline, CDR1 is SNHLY, CDR2 FYNNEI.

CDR3 sequence reads: CASSLELAGPTGELFF. The CDR3 DNA reads as TGTGCCAGCAGCTTAGAACTAGCGGGGCCCACCGGGGAGCTGTTTTTT. This chain connects TRBV7-3 to TRBJ2-2; 10 positions agree with TRBD2. Trimming at V came to 2 bases and at J to 4 bases, leaving 4 bases not matched to a gene. The CDR3 sequence is 16 residues long. Germline V gene lookup returns CDR1 SGHTA and CDR2 FQGTGA.

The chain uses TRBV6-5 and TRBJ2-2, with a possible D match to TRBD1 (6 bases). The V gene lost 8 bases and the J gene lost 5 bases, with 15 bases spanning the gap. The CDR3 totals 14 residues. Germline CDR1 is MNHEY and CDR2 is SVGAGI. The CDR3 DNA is TGTGCCAGCTCGGCCTCAGGGGAGACCGGGGAGCTGTTTTTT. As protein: CASSASGETGELFF.

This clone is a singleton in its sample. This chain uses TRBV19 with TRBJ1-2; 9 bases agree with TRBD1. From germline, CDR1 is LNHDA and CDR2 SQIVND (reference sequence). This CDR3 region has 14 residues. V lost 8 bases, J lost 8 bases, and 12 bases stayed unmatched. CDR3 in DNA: TGTGCCAGTCGGAAGGGACAGGGCGTAAGGGGCTACACCTTC. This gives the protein CASRKGQGVRGYTF.

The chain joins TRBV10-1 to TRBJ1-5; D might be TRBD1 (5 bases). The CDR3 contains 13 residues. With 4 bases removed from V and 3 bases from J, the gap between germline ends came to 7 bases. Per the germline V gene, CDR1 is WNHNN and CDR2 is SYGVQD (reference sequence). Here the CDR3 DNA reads TGCGCCAGCAGTGGACAGATCAATCAGCCCCAGCATTTT. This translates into CASSGQINQPQHF.

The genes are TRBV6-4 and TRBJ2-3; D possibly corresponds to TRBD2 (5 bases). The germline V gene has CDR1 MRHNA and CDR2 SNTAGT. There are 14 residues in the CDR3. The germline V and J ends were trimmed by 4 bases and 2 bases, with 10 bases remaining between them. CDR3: CASSGGLATDTQYF. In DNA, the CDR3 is TGTGCCAGCAGTGGTGGGCTAGCCACAGATACGCAGTATTTT.